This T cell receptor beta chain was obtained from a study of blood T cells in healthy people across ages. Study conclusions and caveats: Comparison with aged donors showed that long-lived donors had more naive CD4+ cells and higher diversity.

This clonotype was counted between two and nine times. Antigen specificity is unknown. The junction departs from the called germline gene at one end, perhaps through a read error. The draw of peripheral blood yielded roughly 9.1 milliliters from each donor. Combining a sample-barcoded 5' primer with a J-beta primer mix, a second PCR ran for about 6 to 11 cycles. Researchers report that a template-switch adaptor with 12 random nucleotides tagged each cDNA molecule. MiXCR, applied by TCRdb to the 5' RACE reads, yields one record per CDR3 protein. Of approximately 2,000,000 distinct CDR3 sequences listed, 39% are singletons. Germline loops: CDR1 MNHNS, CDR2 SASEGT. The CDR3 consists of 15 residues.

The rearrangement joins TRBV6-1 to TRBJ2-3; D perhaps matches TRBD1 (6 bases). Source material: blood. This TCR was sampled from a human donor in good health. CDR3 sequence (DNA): TGTGCCAGCAGTAACCTCCGGGACAACACAGATACACAGTATTTT. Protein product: CASSNLRDNTDTQYF.